This is a list of T cell receptor beta chains from one sample in a study of blood T cell repertoires in COVID-19. TCRdb's copy holds only in-frame clones and misses some; the assay was immunoSEQ multiplex PCR. The table includes roughly 140,000 clones, roughly 71% detected once. Specimen: peripheral blood. Receptor source: a woman over 75 with acute or convalescent COVID-19. Each CDR3 is given with its conserved first and last residue. Fields, in order: clone size, V gene, D gene, J gene, CDR3 protein, CDR3 DNA. D genes are given only for firm matches. Not all rows give a size; the values are once, few, many and, for expanded clones, a class.

>.|TRBV7-8|.|TRBJ2-7
CASSLTSTTYEQYF
TGTGCCAGCAGCTTAACTAGCACGACCTACGAGCAGTACTTC
>few|TRBV19|TRBD2|TRBJ2-7
CASSLIAGGRESEQYF
TGTGCCAGTAGTTTGATAGCGGGAGGCCGGGAGTCCGAGCAGTACTTC
>.|TRBV3-1/TRBV3-2|TRBD1|TRBJ1-4
CASTLRTGGQEKLFF
TGTGCCAGCACCCTCCGCACAGGGGGTCAGGAAAAACTGTTTTTT
>.|TRBV21-1|.|TRBJ2-1
CASSKPTSGRGNEQFF
TGTGCCAGCAGCAAGCCTACTAGCGGGAGAGGGAATGAGCAGTTCTTC
>few|TRBV30|.|TRBJ1-2
CAWSVGLSWAGYTF
TGTGCCTGGAGTGTTGGCCTAAGTTGGGCTGGCTACACCTTC
>.|TRBV24-1|.|TRBJ1-1
CATSVGPNTEAFF
TGTGCCACCAGTGTTGGCCCGAACACTGAAGCTTTCTTT
>.|TRBV4-2|.|TRBJ1-3
CASSQVQGTSGNTIYF
TGTGCCAGCAGCCAAGTACAGGGCACTTCTGGAAACACCATATATTTT
>.|TRBV9|.|TRBJ2-2
CASSPRLGRTGDTGELFF
TGTGCCAGCAGCCCCCGGCTAGGGAGGACAGGCGACACCGGGGAGCTGTTTTTT
>few|TRBV25-1|.|TRBJ1-4
CASSGRESPTNEKLFF
TGTGCCAGCAGTGGCCGAGAGTCCCCAACTAATGAAAAACTGTTTTTT
>.|TRBV27|.|TRBJ1-1
CASSTRRVNTEAFF
TGTGCCAGCAGCACGAGGCGGGTGAACACTGAAGCTTTCTTT
>.|TRBV6-2/TRBV6-3|TRBD1|TRBJ1-1
CASSYSIGTGSLEAFF
TGTGCCAGCAGTTACTCGATCGGGACAGGGTCCCTTGAAGCTTTCTTT
>.|TRBV15|.|TRBJ1-5
CATSRDIRGPQHF
TGTGCCACCAGCAGAGATATAAGAGGACCCCAGCATTTT
>.|TRBV23-1|.|TRBJ1-2
CATRFGGFNGYTF
TGCGCCACCCGCTTTGGAGGCTTCAATGGCTACACCTTC
>.|TRBV29-1|TRBD1|TRBJ2-3
CSVAGAGGSTDTQYF
TGCAGCGTTGCAGGGGCAGGGGGCAGTACAGATACGCAGTATTTT
>.|TRBV5-1|.|TRBJ1-1
CASMSTANTEAFF
TGCGCCAGCATGTCGACAGCCAACACTGAAGCTTTCTTT
>.|TRBV27|TRBD2|TRBJ2-4
CASSFLGLESIQYF
TGTGCCAGCAGTTTTTTGGGACTAGAGAGCATTCAGTACTTC
>.|TRBV27|TRBD1|TRBJ1-5
CASSFRWTGRSDQPQHF
TGTGCCAGCAGTTTCCGATGGACAGGCAGGTCCGATCAGCCCCAGCATTTT
>once|TRBV15|TRBD1|TRBJ2-1
CATSRDRGQGAGEQFF
TGTGCCACCAGCAGAGATCGAGGACAGGGGGCAGGTGAGCAGTTCTTC
>.|TRBV12-5|TRBD1|TRBJ2-7
CASGLGGQGEYF
TGTGCTAGTGGTTTGGGGGGACAGGGAGAGTACTTC
>.|TRBV7-2|.|TRBJ1-6
CASSLRGGGGSPLHF
TGTGCCAGCAGCTTACGCGGGGGAGGAGGTTCACCCCTCCACTTT
>few|TRBV18|TRBD1|TRBJ2-3
CASSPGQGRDTQYF
TGTGCCAGCTCACCCGGACAGGGACGAGATACGCAGTATTTT
>.|TRBV12-3/TRBV12-4|.|TRBJ1-1
CASSFGPNTEAFF
TGTGCCAGCAGTTTTGGGCCTAACACTGAAGCTTTCTTT
>.|TRBV6-6|.|TRBJ2-7
CASSGGVGAYEQYF
TGTGCCAGCAGTGGAGGGGTCGGAGCCTACGAGCAGTACTTC
>once|TRBV28|TRBD2|TRBJ2-1
CASSVGLAGVGNEQFF
TGTGCCAGCAGCGTGGGACTAGCGGGAGTGGGTAATGAGCAGTTCTTC
>.|TRBV9|TRBD2|TRBJ2-1
CARRRGEGYNEQFF
TGTGCCCGCAGGCGGGGGGAGGGGTACAATGAGCAGTTCTTC
>.|TRBV11-3|.|TRBJ2-2
CASTSGTGELFF
TGTGCCAGCACTTCGGGGACCGGGGAGCTGTTTTTT
>.|TRBV18|.|TRBJ2-3
CASSPRGEPTDTQYF
TGTGCCAGCTCACCACGGGGGGAGCCCACAGATACGCAGTATTTT
>.|TRBV6-5|.|TRBJ1-5
CASSRQEMQPQHF
TGTGCCAGCAGCAGACAGGAGATGCAGCCCCAGCATTTT
>.|TRBV27|.|TRBJ1-5
CASSVVNNQPQHF
TGTGCCAGCAGTGTCGTAAATAATCAGCCCCAGCATTTT
>.|TRBV2|TRBD1|TRBJ2-2
CASRDRDTGELFF
TGTGCCAGCCGGGACAGGGACACCGGGGAGCTGTTTTTT
>.|TRBV3-1/TRBV3-2|TRBD1|TRBJ2-2
CASSPTGGGTGELFF
TGTGCCAGCAGCCCGACAGGGGGAGGGACCGGGGAGCTGTTTTTT
>.|TRBV6-5|.|TRBJ2-1
CASSWGDGNSYNEQFF
TGTGCCAGCAGTTGGGGGGACGGAAACTCCTACAATGAGCAGTTCTTC
>.|TRBV19|TRBD1|TRBJ1-5
CASRAPDRGDNQPQHF
TGTGCCAGTAGAGCCCCGGACAGGGGCGACAATCAGCCCCAGCATTTT
>.|TRBV6-4|TRBD1|TRBJ1-2
CASRTGQGYGYTF
TGTGCCAGCAGAACAGGACAGGGCTATGGCTACACCTTC
>.|TRBV7-2|.|TRBJ1-2
CASSLLASGDANYGYTF
TGTGCCAGCAGCTTATTAGCGTCAGGGGATGCTAACTATGGCTACACCTTC
>.|TRBV6-5|.|TRBJ1-1
CASRVARGGMGAFF
TGTGCCAGCAGAGTTGCCAGAGGAGGCATGGGAGCTTTCTTT
>few|TRBV6-5|TRBD2|TRBJ2-3
CASSYSPSGILDTQYF
TGTGCCAGCAGTTACTCGCCTAGCGGGATTTTAGATACGCAGTATTTT
>.|TRBV6-4|.|TRBJ1-2
CASSDSPEPGHYTF
TGTGCCAGCAGTGACTCCCCAGAACCTGGACACTACACCTTC
>once|TRBV5-6|.|TRBJ2-7
CASKGGYEQYF
TGTGCCAGCAAAGGAGGGTACGAGCAGTACTTC
>.|TRBV10-3|.|TRBJ1-1
CAARGTGNTEAFF
TGTGCCGCCCGAGGAACGGGGAACACTGAAGCTTTCTTT
>.|TRBV5-1|.|TRBJ1-2
CASSSPTNLSLGTALGYGYTF
TGCGCCAGCAGCTCTCCCACGAATTTATCTCTCGGGACTGCTCTAGGCTATGGCTACACCTTC
>.|TRBV9|TRBD1|TRBJ2-7
CASSSGQVYEQYF
TGTGCCAGCAGCTCCGGACAGGTCTACGAGCAGTACTTC
>few|TRBV11-2|TRBD2|TRBJ2-3
CASSLDLAGGPGHTQYF
TGTGCCAGCAGCTTAGACCTAGCGGGGGGGCCGGGCCATACGCAGTATTTT
>.|TRBV19|TRBD2|TRBJ2-1
CASSIGGLAGYEQFF
TGTGCCAGTAGTATTGGGGGACTAGCGGGCTATGAGCAGTTCTTC
>once|TRBV7-2|TRBD1|TRBJ1-2
CASSLEQGAKGYTF
TGTGCCAGCAGCTTAGAACAGGGGGCGAAAGGCTACACCTTC
>.|TRBV3-1/TRBV3-2|.|TRBJ1-1
CASSGRLMNTEAFF
TGTGCCAGCAGTGGCAGGCTCATGAACACTGAAGCTTTCTTT
>.|TRBV7-2|.|TRBJ2-1
CASSLRGSKSVNEQFF
TGTGCCAGCAGCTTAAGAGGTAGTAAGAGCGTCAATGAGCAGTTCTTC
>.|TRBV18|.|TRBJ2-7
CASSPPDGDTYEQYF
TGTGCCAGCTCACCACCGGACGGGGACACCTACGAGCAGTACTTC
>.|TRBV18|TRBD1|TRBJ2-1
CASSPGRTGDEQFF
TGTGCCAGCTCACCAGGGCGGACAGGTGATGAGCAGTTCTTC
>.|TRBV5-8|.|TRBJ1-1
CASSLAVYSRNTEAFF
TGTGCCAGCAGCTTGGCGGTGTACAGCCGGAACACTGAAGCTTTCTTT
>.|TRBV7-7|TRBD2|TRBJ2-1
CASSLLAGASSYNEQFF
TGTGCTAGCAGCTTACTAGCGGGGGCAAGCTCCTACAATGAGCAGTTCTTC
>.|TRBV7-9|TRBD1|TRBJ1-6
CASTSTGRGSPLHF
TGTGCCAGCACCTCGACAGGGCGGGGATCACCCCTCCACTTT
>many|TRBV4-3|TRBD1|TRBJ2-6
CASAGGLSGANVLTF
TGCGCCAGCGCAGGGGGCCTCTCTGGGGCCAACGTCCTGACTTTC
>.|TRBV5-4|TRBD1|TRBJ2-1
CASSLARGRHLYNEQFF
TGTGCCAGCAGCTTGGCCAGGGGGCGCCACCTCTACAATGAGCAGTTCTTC
>.|TRBV5-6|.|TRBJ2-1
CASSLTAGSYNEQFF
TGTGCCAGCAGCTTGACCGCGGGGAGCTACAATGAGCAGTTCTTC
>few|TRBV7-9|TRBD1|TRBJ1-1
CASSRQGMNTEAFF
TGTGCCAGCAGCCGACAGGGCATGAACACTGAAGCTTTCTTT
>few|TRBV18|TRBD1|TRBJ1-2
CASSPGTGGPSNYGYTF
TGTGCCAGCTCACCTGGGACAGGGGGCCCCTCTAACTATGGCTACACCTTC